This passage covers 27 T cell receptor beta chains from one sample sequenced in a study of blood T cells in healthy people across ages. A J-beta primer mix and a sample-barcoded 5' primer were used in a second PCR of about 6 to 12 cycles. TCRdb passed the 5' RACE reads through MiXCR, listing each CDR3 protein once. The sample contains 800,000 or so distinct CDR3 sequences, roughly 25% of which appear only once. These data also featured in a second study, about T cells of mothers and their children.

The sample comprised blood. The receptors originated from a boy aged 5-17 years in good health.

In this sample, this clonotype turned up a few times. The chain is built from TRBV4-3 and TRBJ2-5; tentatively, D is TRBD1 (6 bases). The DNA end lines up better with TRBJ2-1; the J call may be wrong. Germline-derived CDR1 and CDR2 are LGHNA and YSLEER. This CDR3 is 13 amino acids long. Here the CDR3 DNA reads TGCGCCAGCGGACGGACAGCCCTCGATGAGCAGTTCTTC. Its protein product is CASGRTALDEQFF.

The chain couples TRBV7-9 to TRBJ2-1; D remains ambiguous. Trimming shortened V by 0 bases and J by 6 bases, and 9 bases separated the two germline ends. This CDR3 has 14 residues. Germline values: CDR1 SEHNR, CDR2 FQNEAQ (reference sequence). DNA of the CDR3: TGTGCCAGCAGCTTAGCGTTGAGTCTCAATGAGCAGTTCTTC. Amino acids: CASSLALSLNEQFF.

This chain uses TRBV9 with TRBJ2-3; D is ambiguous. CDR3 length equals 15 residues. The germline CDR1 and CDR2 sequences are SGDLS and YYNGEE. Trimming shortened V by 0 bases and J by 3 bases, and 11 bases separated the two germline ends. CDR3 DNA sequence: TGTGCCAGCAGCGTAGGAGGAGTATATACAGATACGCAGTATTTT. This gives the protein CASSVGGVYTDTQYF.

This sequence joins TRBV27 and TRBJ1-4; a possible D gene is TRBD1 (6 bases). The CDR3 totals 14 residues. Per the germline V gene, CDR1 is MNHEY and CDR2 is SMNVEV (reference sequence). V was cut by 3 bases and J by 6 bases, with 11 bases left in between. The CDR3, as DNA: TGTGCCAGCAGTTTCCAGGGGAGGGATGAAAAACTGTTTTTT. Protein product: CASSFQGRDEKLFF.

This chain links TRBV28 with TRBJ2-7; D is unclear. Germline assignment: CDR1 MDHEN and CDR2 SYDVKM. The CDR3 runs to 11 residues. Trimming removed 5 bases at V and 12 bases at J, with 14 bases between. CDR3 nucleotides: TGTGCCAGCAGTCTCAACCGAACCCCGTACTTC. This encodes CASSLNRTPYF.

Only a few counts were recorded for this clonotype. The chain links TRBV12-3 or TRBV12-4 to TRBJ1-5; possibly TRBD1 for D (6 bases). This CDR3 is built from 16 residues. V was shortened by 6 bases and J by 0 bases, with 15 bases between the two germline ends. CDR3 in DNA: TGTGCCAGCAGACCCGGGGCAGGGGATAGCAATCAGCCCCAGCATTTT. It is translated as CASRPGAGDSNQPQHF.

V usage is TRBV7-8 and J usage is TRBJ2-5, with 8 bases aligning to TRBD1. The V segment lost 5 bases and the J segment 1 base; nucleotides outside the gene matches: 9. The CDR3 totals 16 residues. Germline V gene sequence: CDR1 SGHVS, CDR2 FQNEAQ. This CDR3 is CASSNDRGHIQETQYF. The CDR3 DNA follows: TGTGCCAGCAGCAACGACAGGGGCCACATCCAAGAGACCCAGTACTTC.

CDR3 residues: CASTSGASNQPQHF. CDR3 bases: TGTGCCAGCACCTCAGGGGCGAGCAATCAGCCCCAGCATTTT. This chain uses TRBV2 with TRBJ1-5, with TRBD1 as a possible D gene (6 bases). The length of the CDR3 is 14 residues. The germline gives CDR1 SNHLY, CDR2 FYNNEI. V was trimmed by 7 bases and J by 1 base, leaving 11 bases between them. The full variable domain, rest sourced from reference TRBV2 and TRBJ1-5, is EPEVTQTPSHQVTQMGQEVILRCVPISNHLYFYWYRQILGQKVEFLVSFYNNEISEKSEIFDDQFSVERPDGSNFTLKIRSTKLEDSAMYFCASTSGASNQPQHFGDGTRLSIL.

A few counts support this clonotype. The genes are TRBV7-9 and TRBJ2-5; 7 bases match TRBD2. The CDR3 is made up of 18 amino acids. Germline lookup yields CDR1 SEHNR and CDR2 FQNEAQ (reference sequence). V shed 5 bases and J 2 bases; nucleotides not matched to a gene: 17. The DNA of the CDR3 is TGTGCCAGCAGCCCTCTCAGCGGGACCGTCGGGGGGCAAGAGACCCAGTACTTC. As protein: CASSPLSGTVGGQETQYF. Full variable domain (remainder filled in from reference TRBV7-9 and TRBJ2-5): DTGVSQNPRHKITKRGQNVTFRCDPISEHNRLYWYRQTLGQGPEFLTYFQNEAQLEKSRLLSDRFSAERPKGSFSTLEIQRTEQGDSAMYLCASSPLSGTVGGQETQYFGPGTRLLVL.

Details on this clonotype: The germline gene is not matched at one end of the junction; a read error may be the cause. V is TRBV20-1 and J is TRBJ1-1; maybe TRBD1 (5 bases). The CDR3 has 14 amino acids. CDR1 and CDR2 from the germline V gene are DFQATT and SNEGSKA (reference sequence). CDR3: CSARDYARVTEAFF. The DNA of the CDR3 is TGCAGTGCTAGAGATTACGCCAGGGTCACTGAAGCTTTCTTC.

This clonotype was detected only a few times. This rearrangement joins TRBV29-1 to TRBJ2-3; 8 bases match TRBD1. Per the germline V gene, CDR1 is SQVTM and CDR2 is ANQGSEA. Trimming cost V 7 bases and J 3 bases; bases outside gene matches: 6. The CDR3 runs to 13 residues. The CDR3 nucleotides read TGCAGCGAGCTACAGGGGGGAACAGATACGCAGTATTTT. This sequence encodes CSELQGGTDTQYF.

The table lists this clonotype with a few counts. The CDR3 sequence: CASSRGTDDTEAFF. CDR3 bases: TGTGCCAGCAGCCGAGGGACGGACGACACTGAAGCTTTCTTT. The chain recombines TRBV6-5 with TRBJ1-1; D is perhaps TRBD1 (5 bases). Trimming left V 6 bases short and J 3 bases short, with 14 bases between. The CDR3 totals 14 residues. The germline gives CDR1 MNHEY, CDR2 SVGAGI.

This clonotype was seen only a few times. The chain couples TRBV15 to TRBJ2-7, with D maybe TRBD2 (6 bases). The CDR3 covers 13 residues. The V gene's germline CDR1 is LNHNV and CDR2 YYDKDF (reference sequence). Trimming left V 0 bases short and J 7 bases short, with 10 bases between. CDR3 loop: CATSRDPGTEQYF. The DNA for the CDR3 is TGTGCCACCAGCAGAGATCCGGGGACTGAGCAGTACTTC.

As regards this clonotype: An end of the junction differs from the germline gene, which may be a read error. The gene calls are TRBV4-2 and TRBJ2-5; the match to TRBD2 covers 8 bases. CDR1 and CDR2 from the germline V gene are LGHNA and YNFKEQ. The CDR3 contains 15 residues. The CDR3 loop is CASSLTSASRETRYF. The CDR3 DNA reads as TGTGCCAGCAGCCTGACTAGCGCGAGCCGAGAGACCCGGTACTTC.

The rearrangement uses TRBV20-1 and TRBJ2-6, with TRBD1 matching over 11 bases. The junction had 14 bases not matched to a gene; V was cut back by 1 base and J by 3 bases. The CDR3 covers 20 residues. The germline gives CDR1 DFQATT, CDR2 SNEGSKA (reference sequence). In DNA, the CDR3 is TGCAGTGCTAGAGGCCCTTCCGGGACAGGGGGTTTTTATGGGGCCAACGTCCTGACTTTC. It is translated as CSARGPSGTGGFYGANVLTF.

Notes on this clonotype: The junction and the germline gene differ at one end; a read error may be behind it. The CDR3 region is CASSPSGWDMNEQSF. DNA of the CDR3: TGTGCCAGCTCACCCAGCGGGTGGGATATGAATGAGCAGTCCTTC. The J gene is TRBJ2-5, the V gene TRBV18; D possibly corresponds to TRBD2 (6 bases). Germline CDR1 reads KGHSH; CDR2 reads LQKENI. The CDR3 totals 15 residues.

The chain couples TRBV29-1 to TRBJ1-1, with 10 bases lining up with TRBD1. Germline V gene lookup returns CDR1 SQVTM and CDR2 ANQGSEA. This CDR3 is 13 amino acids long. The V gene end was trimmed by 7 bases and the J gene end by 1 base; junction bases not matched to a gene: 3. The CDR3 here is CSADRGPNTEAFF. CDR3 coding DNA: TGCAGCGCCGACAGGGGGCCGAACACTGAAGCTTTCTTT. Full variable domain (remainder filled in from reference TRBV29-1 and TRBJ1-1): SAVISQKPSRDICQRGTSLTIQCQVDSQVTMMFWYRQQPGQSLTLIATANQGSEATYESGFVIDKFPISRPNLTFSTLTVSNMSPEDSSIYLCSADRGPNTEAFFGQGTRLTVV.

This clonotype has only a few counts. The chain links TRBV29-1 to TRBJ2-7; D call uncertain. CDR1 is SQVTM and CDR2 is ANQGSEA in the germline V gene. The CDR3 length is 13 residues. The V end was cut by 4 bases, the J end by 3 bases, with 13 bases between. As DNA, the CDR3 is TGCAGCGTTGTTGACTCATTAAACTACGAGCAGTACTTC. It codes for CSVVDSLNYEQYF.

This clonotype was seen ten or more times. The chain joins TRBV28 to TRBJ2-7; D remains ambiguous. The length of the CDR3 is 12 residues. V lost 6 bases to trimming and J lost 3 bases, with 9 bases between them. CDR1 and CDR2 (germline): MDHEN, SYDVKM. The CDR3 loop reads CASSLLGYEQYF. CDR3 sequence (DNA): TGTGCCAGCAGCTTGCTTGGCTACGAGCAGTACTTC.

This clonotype was observed a handful of times. The chain is built from TRBV28 and TRBJ1-5; D not certain. This CDR3 region has 14 residues. Per the germline V gene, CDR1 is MDHEN and CDR2 is SYDVKM. Trimming took off 2 bases at V and 4 bases at J, with 9 bases between the two ends. The CDR3 reads CASSLGLGNQPQHF. DNA of the CDR3: TGTGCCAGCAGTTTAGGTCTGGGGAATCAGCCCCAGCATTTT.

The chain joins TRBV20-1 to TRBJ2-6; D remains ambiguous. Germline V gene sequence: CDR1 DFQATT, CDR2 SNEGSKA (reference sequence). The CDR3 length is 14 residues. V lost 5 bases, J lost 3 bases, and 11 bases lay in between. The CDR3 reads CSALLFYGANVLTF. The CDR3 DNA sequence: TGCAGTGCTTTACTATTTTATGGGGCCAACGTCCTGACTTTC.

The chain couples TRBV6-2 or TRBV6-3 to TRBJ2-5, with 9 bases that match TRBD2. The J call may be mistaken, given a closer DNA end match to TRBJ2-7. This CDR3 has 16 residues. CDR1 and CDR2 from the germline V gene are MNHEY and SVGEGT. The CDR3 sequence: CASSYSREGRFAEQYF. The CDR3 nucleotides are TGTGCCAGCAGTTATTCGCGGGAGGGCCGTTTTGCCGAGCAGTACTTC.

A few counts support this clonotype. The chain joins TRBV7-6 to TRBJ1-2, with 8 bases fitting TRBD1. Germline CDR1 and CDR2: SGHVS and FNYEAQ. CDR3 size: 18 residues. Trimming took 0 bases from V and 0 from J; bases not matched to a gene: 9. CDR3 nucleotides: TGTGCCAGCAGCTTAGCTACCGGGACAGGAGCCTCTAACTATGGCTACACCTTC. Translated, it gives CASSLATGTGASNYGYTF.

This clonotype was recorded a few times. The chain employs TRBV20-1 and TRBJ2-7; TRBD1 matches 10 bases. The germline gives CDR1 DFQATT, CDR2 SNEGSKA (reference sequence). CDR3 size: 15 residues. The V segment lost 3 bases and the J segment 0 bases; nucleotides outside the gene matches: 5. CDR3 residues: CSARPGQGPSYEQYF. The CDR3 DNA reads as TGCAGTGCTAGGCCGGGACAGGGGCCCTCCTACGAGCAGTACTTC.

This chain uses TRBV11-2 with TRBJ2-3, with D perhaps matching TRBD2 (5 bases). The CDR3 covers 15 residues. Trimming took 3 bases from V and 0 from J, leaving 10 bases between them. Germline lookup yields CDR1 SGHAT and CDR2 FQNNGV. The CDR3 loop reads CASSFAGVSTDTQYF. As DNA, the CDR3 is TGTGCCAGCAGCTTCGCCGGGGTTAGCACAGATACGCAGTATTTT.

The genes are TRBV7-9 and TRBJ2-5, with D perhaps matching TRBD2 (7 bases). CDR3 length equals 16 residues. Per germline, CDR1 SEHNR and CDR2 FQNEAQ (reference sequence). The V and J ends lost 7 bases and 5 bases respectively, with 23 bases between them. The CDR3: CASTFDRRGLEETQYF. CDR3 DNA: TGTGCCAGCACCTTCGACCGGCGGGGGCTTGAGGAGACCCAGTACTTC.

The chain uses TRBV12-3 or TRBV12-4 and TRBJ2-2; D gene ambiguous. The V end was cut by 2 bases, the J end by 3 bases, with 10 bases between. The CDR3 contains 15 residues. This CDR3 is CASSLTRVHTGELFF. DNA of the CDR3: TGTGCCAGCAGTTTAACCCGGGTCCACACCGGGGAGCTGTTTTTT.